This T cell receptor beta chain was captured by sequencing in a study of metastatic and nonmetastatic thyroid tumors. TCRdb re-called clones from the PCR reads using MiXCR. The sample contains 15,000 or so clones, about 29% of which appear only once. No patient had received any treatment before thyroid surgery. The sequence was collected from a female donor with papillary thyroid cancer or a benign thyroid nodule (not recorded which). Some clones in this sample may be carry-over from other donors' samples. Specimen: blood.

The CDR3 DNA reads TGCAGTGCCGCGACATCCGCCTGGACTGAAGCTTTCTTT. Encoded protein: CSAATSAWTEAFF. J is TRBJ1-1 and V is TRBV20-1; D is unclear. The CDR3 totals 13 residues. V was pared by 6 bases and J by 5 bases, with 16 bases between. CDR1 and CDR2 (germline): DFQATT, SNEGSKA (reference sequence).